The next 22 T cell receptor beta chains were all read from a single sample in a study of T cells after yellow fever vaccination. TCRdb reanalysed the 5' RACE reads using MiXCR and keeps one entry per CDR3 protein. Of about 210,000 distinct CDR3 sequences listed, about 3% were seen once; the top ten hold less than 3.5%. The material was CD4+ T cells sorted from PBMCs, obtained 10 days after the yellow fever booster vaccination. The receptor set was obtained from a man between 18 and 29 years old who received the YFV17D yellow fever vaccine.

V usage is TRBV11-2 and J usage is TRBJ2-5, with D perhaps TRBD2 (5 bases). The CDR3 totals 14 residues. CDR1 and CDR2 (germline): SGHAT, FQNNGV. Trimming pared 1 base from V and 3 bases from J, leaving 9 bases between. For the CDR3, the DNA is TGTGCCAGCAGCTTAGCCGGAGCGGAAGAGACCCAGTACTTC. Protein: CASSLAGAEETQYF.

This clonotype was counted between two and nine times. V and J are TRBV5-1 and TRBJ2-2; 11 bases line up with TRBD2. From germline, CDR1 is SGHRS and CDR2 YFSETQ. CDR3 size: 15 residues. V was pared by 4 bases and J by 8 bases, with 7 bases of the junction left unmatched. The CDR3 loop reads CASSPLAGVPGELFF. As DNA, the CDR3 is TGCGCCAGCAGCCCACTAGCGGGGGTTCCGGGGGAGCTGTTTTTT. Together with reference TRBV5-1 and TRBJ2-2, the CDR3 gives the full variable domain: KAGVTQTPRYLIKTRGQQVTLSCSPISGHRSVSWYQQTPGQGLQFLFEYFSETQRNKGNFPGRFSGRQFSNSRSEMNVSTLELGDSALYLCASSPLAGVPGELFFGEGSRLTVL.

The J gene is TRBJ2-5, the V gene TRBV5-6; D is tentatively TRBD1 or TRBD2 (6 bases each). Looked up from germline, CDR1 is SGHDT and CDR2 is YYEEEE. Trimming removed 1 base at V and 0 bases at J, with 10 bases between. The CDR3 has 15 amino acids. CDR3 sequence (DNA): TGTGCCAGCAGCTTGTTGGGGGGCTACCAAGAGACCCAGTACTTC. As protein: CASSLLGGYQETQYF. Combining the CDR3 with reference TRBV5-6 and TRBJ2-5 gives the whole variable domain DAGVTQSPTHLIKTRGQQVTLRCSPKSGHDTVSWYQQALGQGPQFIFQYYEEEERQRGNFPDRFSGHQFPNYSSELNVNALLLGDSALYLCASSLLGGYQETQYFGPGTRLLVL.

This clonotype was counted a few times. The chain recombines TRBV4-1 with TRBJ1-4, with D perhaps matching TRBD1 (5 bases). The CDR3 covers 16 residues. Germline CDR1 MGHRA, CDR2 YSYEKL. V was clipped by 3 bases and J by 5 bases, with 16 bases between them. Here the CDR3 reads CASSHNSGTENEKLFF. In nucleotides, the CDR3 is TGCGCCAGCAGCCATAACTCCGGGACCGAGAATGAAAAACTGTTTTTT.

This clonotype was picked up a small number of times. The J gene is TRBJ2-3, the V gene TRBV7-2; D remains ambiguous. CDR3 size: 13 residues. Germline V gene sequence: CDR1 SGHTA, CDR2 FQGNSA. Between the trimmed V and J ends, which lost 3 bases and 3 bases, there was a span of 7 bases. CDR3 in amino acids: CASSFQETDTQYF. The CDR3 DNA follows: TGTGCCAGCAGCTTCCAGGAGACAGATACGCAGTATTTT.

This clonotype has a handful of counts. The chain uses TRBV12-5 and TRBJ2-1; 7 positions match TRBD2. The CDR3 extends over 13 amino acids. The ends lost 6 bases at V and 7 bases at J; junction bases unmatched: 6. Germline V gene data show CDR1 as LGHNT and CDR2 as FRNRAP. This CDR3 is CASGPPGGNEQFF. The DNA for the CDR3 is TGTGCTAGTGGCCCACCCGGGGGGAATGAGCAGTTCTTC.

Ten or more counts support this clonotype. The chain employs TRBV7-2 and TRBJ2-7, with D possibly TRBD2 on 6 matching bases. The CDR3 is 14 residues long. The germline V gene encodes CDR1 SGHTA and CDR2 FQGNSA. Between the trimmed V and J ends, which lost 1 base and 0 bases, there was a span of 7 bases. Written as DNA, the CDR3 is TGTGCCAGCAGCTTAGGCGGGGACTCCTACGAGCAGTACTTC. This translates into CASSLGGDSYEQYF.

The chain has TRBV5-1 and TRBJ1-4; weak D call: TRBD1 (5 bases). Trimming shortened V by 2 bases and J by 3 bases, and 8 bases separated the two germline ends. The CDR3 runs to 14 residues. CDR1 SGHRS and CDR2 YFSETQ come from the germline V gene. The CDR3 reads CASSFLGANEKLFF. The CDR3 DNA is TGCGCCAGCAGCTTTTTGGGGGCTAATGAAAAACTGTTTTTT. Using reference TRBV5-1 and TRBJ1-4 for the parts outside the CDR3, the full variable domain is KAGVTQTPRYLIKTRGQQVTLSCSPISGHRSVSWYQQTPGQGLQFLFEYFSETQRNKGNFPGRFSGRQFSNSRSEMNVSTLELGDSALYLCASSFLGANEKLFFGSGTQLSVL.

This clonotype was recorded at least ten times. V is TRBV30 and J is TRBJ1-1, with D perhaps matching TRBD1 (5 bases). V shed 3 bases and J shed 11 bases, with 25 bases lying between them. Germline V gene sequence: CDR1 GTSNPN, CDR2 SVGIG (reference sequence). The length of the CDR3 is 15 residues. In DNA form, the CDR3 reads TGTGCCTGGAGCCCAATGGGGGATCTAAGGCCCTCCGCTTTCTTT. Protein: CAWSPMGDLRPSAFF.

This clonotype was recorded at least ten times. The genes are TRBV4-3 and TRBJ1-6, with TRBD1 as a possible D gene (5 bases). Trimming removed 5 bases at V and 8 bases at J, with 13 bases between. The germline gives CDR1 LGHNA, CDR2 YSLEER. CDR3 length: 14 amino acids. CDR3 DNA sequence: TGCGCCAGCAGCGTGGGGGGAGCAGATTCACCCCTCCACTTT. Encoded protein: CASSVGGADSPLHF.

This rearrangement joins TRBV12-3 or TRBV12-4 to TRBJ2-7; D is undetermined. V lost 11 bases and J 0 bases, leaving 14 bases between the germline ends. This CDR3 comprises 13 residues. CDR3 sequence: CAAYRAPSYEQYF. The DNA of the CDR3 is TGTGCCGCATACCGGGCGCCCTCCTACGAGCAGTACTTC.

This chain connects TRBV12-5 to TRBJ2-3; 9 nucleotides line up with TRBD2. The CDR3 runs to 16 residues. CDR1 LGHNT and CDR2 FRNRAP come from the germline V gene. The V segment lost 1 base and the J segment 2 bases; nucleotides outside the gene matches: 4. CDR3 DNA sequence: TGTGCTAGTGGTTTGGGGCTAGCGGGGAACACAGATACGCAGTATTTT. This sequence encodes CASGLGLAGNTDTQYF.

The chain uses TRBV14 and TRBJ2-2; D may be TRBD2 (6 bases). V dropped 4 bases and J dropped 6 bases, with 9 bases sitting between them. This CDR3 contains 13 residues. The germline gives CDR1 SGHDN, CDR2 FVKESK. The CDR3 is CASSPTGAGELFF. CDR3 coding DNA: TGTGCCAGCAGCCCCACGGGGGCCGGGGAGCTGTTTTTT.

The V gene is TRBV7-2, the J gene TRBJ2-7, with D perhaps matching TRBD2 (7 bases). The CDR3 covers 14 residues. CDR1 and CDR2 from the germline V gene are SGHTA and FQGNSA. Trimming stripped 4 bases from V and 6 bases from J, with 16 bases between. CDR3 sequence reads: CASSSRGGAPEQYF. CDR3 sequence (DNA): TGTGCCAGCAGCTCGAGGGGGGGAGCCCCCGAGCAGTACTTC.

A few counts support this clonotype. V is TRBV2 and J is TRBJ2-7; 9 nucleotides align to TRBD1. With 4 bases clipped from V and 4 bases from J, the junction kept 8 bases outside the gene matches. The germline V gene has CDR1 SNHLY and CDR2 FYNNEI. The CDR3 is made up of 15 amino acids. Here the CDR3 reads CASSAGTGYGYEQYF. As DNA, the CDR3 is TGTGCCAGCAGTGCCGGGACAGGGTATGGATACGAGCAGTACTTC.

This clonotype has a count of ten or more. This chain connects TRBV4-1 to TRBJ2-7; 10 positions agree with TRBD1. After removal of 0 bases from V and 3 bases from J, the junction contained 2 bases not matched to a gene. In germline, CDR1 is MGHRA, CDR2 YSYEKL. CDR3 size: 15 residues. As DNA, the CDR3 is TGCGCCAGCAGCCAAGAGGGACAGGGGATCTACGAGCAGTACTTC. As protein: CASSQEGQGIYEQYF.

This clonotype was detected many times. The rearrangement joins TRBV5-1 to TRBJ2-3; 10 nucleotides line up with TRBD1. CDR1 is SGHRS and CDR2 is YFSETQ in the germline V gene. CDR3 length: 14 residues. Unmatched junction bases numbered 3, after V lost 3 bases and J lost 5 bases. DNA of the CDR3: TGCGCCAGCAGCTCGACAGGGGGCATAGATACGCAGTATTTT. Protein sequence: CASSSTGGIDTQYF.

This chain links TRBV5-1 with TRBJ2-1; 7 bases match TRBD2. The CDR3 length is 16 residues. V lost 4 bases and J lost 2; bases outside the gene matches: 9. CDR1 SGHRS and CDR2 YFSETQ come from the germline V gene. Written as DNA, the CDR3 is TGCGCCAGCAGCCAAACTAGCGCCCTCCCCTACAATGAGCAGTTCTTC. It encodes CASSQTSALPYNEQFF.

This clonotype was seen more than once but under ten times. The chain recombines TRBV14 with TRBJ1-6; a weak D match, TRBD1 (5 bases). Trimming removed 2 bases at V and 8 bases at J, with 7 bases between. The germline gives CDR1 SGHDN, CDR2 FVKESK. The CDR3 runs 13 residues. CDR3 in DNA: TGTGCCAGCAGCCAAACAGGCGATTCACCCCTCCACTTT. Protein: CASSQTGDSPLHF.

This clonotype was picked up a small number of times. The chain couples TRBV29-1 to TRBJ2-3; D is possibly TRBD2 (6 bases). V lost 2 bases to trimming and J lost 3 bases, with 12 bases between them. The CDR3 sequence is 14 residues long. The germline V gene has CDR1 SQVTM and CDR2 ANQGSEA. The CDR3 spells CSVETSGPTDTQYF. The CDR3 coding sequence is TGCAGCGTTGAAACGAGCGGGCCGACAGATACGCAGTATTTT.

The table lists this clonotype with many counts. The chain uses TRBV10-2 and TRBJ2-7; 11 nucleotides line up with TRBD1. CDR1 and CDR2 (germline): WSHSY, SAAADI. J was trimmed by 8 bases and V by 4 bases; bases with no gene match: 4. This CDR3 contains 13 residues. CDR3 sequence (DNA): TGCGCCAGCAGTGGGGGACAGGGGGTGAAGCAGTACTTC. Protein product: CASSGGQGVKQYF.

This clonotype was recorded many times. The V gene is TRBV20-1, the J gene TRBJ2-3; D is perhaps TRBD1 (6 bases). There are 14 residues in the CDR3. Looked up from germline, CDR1 is DFQATT and CDR2 is SNEGSKA (reference sequence). V dropped 2 bases and J dropped 0 bases, with 9 bases sitting between them. The CDR3 loop reads CSARQGFSTDTQYF. The CDR3 DNA sequence: TGCAGTGCTAGACAGGGGTTTAGCACAGATACGCAGTATTTT.